This T cell receptor beta chain was sequenced in a study of OX40 agonist ivuxolimab in advanced cancers. Study in general: Participants averaged 60 years of age (range about 23 to 80) and were around 80% male.

At cycle 4 day 1, cycle 7 day 1, and baseline, blood was sampled. Sequencing was performed with immunoSEQ multiplex PCR; in TCRdb, only in-frame clones are kept and a portion is missing. This sample has 60,000 to 90,000 clones; 87% occur once, and the top ten carry under 6.5%. Here the sequenced sample was CD4+ or CD8+ T cells sorted from blood, taken in a trial of the OX40 agonist ivuxolimab. This clonotype was sampled from an adult with an advanced solid tumor such as melanoma, head and neck, liver or kidney cancer.

The CDR3 region is CASGQAPYEQYF. In DNA form, the CDR3 reads TGTGCCAGCGGACAGGCACCTTACGAGCAGTACTTC. The genes are TRBV28 and TRBJ2-7; 7 positions match TRBD1. Per germline, CDR1 MDHEN and CDR2 SYDVKM. This CDR3 region has 12 residues. Trimming at V came to 8 bases and at J to 4 bases, leaving 5 bases not matched to a gene.